What follows are 6 T cell receptor beta chains derived from one specimen sequenced in a study of T cell repertoires in cytomegalovirus infection (dated by TCRdb to the late 2010s). The reads were generated on an Illumina HiSeq 1500. TCRdb cleaned the public reads at Q25 with fastp, built clones with MiXCR and kept in-frame beta chains. Rows with one shared CDR3 protein collapse into an entry with the most common genes and DNA. The sample contains about 920,000 distinct CDR3 sequences, approximately 32% of them found a single time. Jointly, the top ten make up around 15% of the sample. Interpreted using the paper, the treatment or condition label stands for: in vitro stimulation with specific CMV peptide epitopes to enrich CMV-specific T cells. No cognate antigen is known for these TCRs. Sequenced here: cultured CD8+ T cells from PBMCs, sampled from culture after CMV antigen stimulation. The receptors originated from a human donor in good health (CMV status not recorded). Some clones in this sample may be carry-over from other donors' samples.

The table lists this clonotype with a few counts. The gene calls are TRBV27 and TRBJ2-5, with D unclear. The CDR3 consists of 13 residues. The germline V gene has CDR1 MNHEY and CDR2 SMNVEV (reference sequence). V shed 1 base and J shed 0 bases, with 3 bases lying between them. CDR3 loop: CASSLWDQETQYF. The CDR3 nucleotides read TGTGCCAGCAGTTTATGGGACCAAGAGACCCAGTACTTC.

This sequence joins TRBV9 and TRBJ2-1; TRBD1 or TRBD2 may be the D gene (6 bases each). CDR1 is SGDLS, CDR2 YYNGEE, per germline. With 2 bases removed from V and 6 bases from J, the gap between germline ends came to 12 bases. The CDR3 contains 14 residues. The CDR3 nucleotides are TGTGCCAGCAGCGTCTCCTCGGGGGCCAATGAGCAGTTCTTC. Encoded protein: CASSVSSGANEQFF.

The chain combines TRBV4-1 with TRBJ1-5; D gene unclear. V was cut by 0 bases and J by 3 bases, with 12 bases left in between. Germline CDR1 is MGHRA and CDR2 is YSYEKL. The CDR3 is 16 amino acids. CDR3 in amino acids: CASSQDGIGNNQPQHF. The CDR3 DNA sequence: TGCGCCAGCAGCCAAGACGGGATAGGGAACAATCAGCCCCAGCATTTT.

This CDR3 reads CASSYSAAGDQVEQYF. The CDR3 region has the DNA TGTGCCAGCAGTTACTCGGCGGCAGGGGATCAGGTCGAGCAGTACTTC. The chain links TRBV6-5 to TRBJ2-7; possibly TRBD1 for D (6 bases). CDR3 size: 16 residues. Trimming shortened V by 0 bases and J by 6 bases, and 18 bases separated the two germline ends. CDR1 and CDR2 from the germline V gene are MNHEY and SVGAGI.

This chain uses TRBV29-1 with TRBJ2-7; 8 bases match TRBD2. Germline assignment: CDR1 SQVTM and CDR2 ANQGSEA. This CDR3 spans 14 amino acids. V lost 4 bases to trimming and J lost 3 bases; unmatched junction nucleotides: 8. The CDR3: CSVVGSGEFYEQYF. The CDR3 DNA reads as TGCAGCGTTGTTGGTAGCGGGGAGTTCTACGAGCAGTACTTC.

CDR3 in DNA: TGTGCCAGCAGTCCCCAGGGGACAGGTCCGACAGATACGCAGTATTTT. This sequence encodes CASSPQGTGPTDTQYF. The V call is TRBV27, the J call TRBJ2-3; TRBD1 matches at 8 bases. Germline values: CDR1 MNHEY, CDR2 SMNVEV (reference sequence). The CDR3 extends over 16 amino acids. With 5 bases clipped from V and 3 bases from J, the junction kept 10 bases outside the gene matches.